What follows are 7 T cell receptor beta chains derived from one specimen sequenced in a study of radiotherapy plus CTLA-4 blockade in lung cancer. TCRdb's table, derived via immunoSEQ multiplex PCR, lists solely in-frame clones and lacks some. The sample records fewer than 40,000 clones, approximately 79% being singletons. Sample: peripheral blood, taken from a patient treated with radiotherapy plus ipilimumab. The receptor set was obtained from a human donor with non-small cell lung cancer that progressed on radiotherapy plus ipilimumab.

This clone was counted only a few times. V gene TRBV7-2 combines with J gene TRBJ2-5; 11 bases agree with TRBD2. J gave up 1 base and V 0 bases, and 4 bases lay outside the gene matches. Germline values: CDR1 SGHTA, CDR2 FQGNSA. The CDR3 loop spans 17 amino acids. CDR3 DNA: TGTGCCAGCAGCTTAGCGCTACTAGCGGGGGTCCAAGAGACCCAGTACTTC. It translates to CASSLALLAGVQETQYF.

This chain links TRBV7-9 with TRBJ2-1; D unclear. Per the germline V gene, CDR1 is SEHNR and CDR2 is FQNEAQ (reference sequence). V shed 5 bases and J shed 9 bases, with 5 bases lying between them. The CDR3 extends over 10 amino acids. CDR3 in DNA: TGTGCCAGCAGCAACATTGAGCAGTTCTTC. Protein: CASSNIEQFF. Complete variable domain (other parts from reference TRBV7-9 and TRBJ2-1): DTGVSQNPRHKITKRGQNVTFRCDPISEHNRLYWYRQTLGQGPEFLTYFQNEAQLEKSRLLSDRFSAERPKGSFSTLEIQRTEQGDSAMYLCASSNIEQFFGPGTRLTVL.

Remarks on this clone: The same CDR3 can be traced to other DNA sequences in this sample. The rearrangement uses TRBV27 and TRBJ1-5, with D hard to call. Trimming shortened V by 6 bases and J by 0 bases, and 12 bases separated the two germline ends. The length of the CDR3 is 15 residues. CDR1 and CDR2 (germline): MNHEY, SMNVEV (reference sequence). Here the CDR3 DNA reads TGTGCCAGCAGACCGGGGATCATTAGCAATCAGCCCCAGCATTTT. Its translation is CASRPGIISNQPQHF.

CDR3 region: CASSTGGLDTQYF. The CDR3 region has the DNA TGTGCCAGCAGCACAGGGGGCCTCGATACGCAGTATTTT. The chain combines TRBV25-1 with TRBJ2-3; 9 bases line up with TRBD1. The germline gives CDR1 MGHDK, CDR2 SYGVNS. V shed 6 bases, J shed 6 bases, and the junction held 4 bases outside the gene matches. The CDR3 spans 13 residues.

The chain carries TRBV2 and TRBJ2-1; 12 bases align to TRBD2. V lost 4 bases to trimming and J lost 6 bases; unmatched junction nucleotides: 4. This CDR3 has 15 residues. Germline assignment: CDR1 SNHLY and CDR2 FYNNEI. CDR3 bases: TGTGCCAGCAGTGGGTCTAGCGGGGGGGGCAATGAGCAGTTCTTC. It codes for CASSGSSGGGNEQFF. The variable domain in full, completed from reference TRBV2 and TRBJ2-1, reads EPEVTQTPSHQVTQMGQEVILRCVPISNHLYFYWYRQILGQKVEFLVSFYNNEISEKSEIFDDQFSVERPDGSNFTLKIRSTKLEDSAMYFCASSGSSGGGNEQFFGPGTRLTVL.

The CDR3 is CASSLGTPKYEQFF. The CDR3 DNA reads TGTGCCAGCAGCCTCGGGACTCCTAAGTATGAGCAGTTCTTC. The V and J genes are TRBV27 and TRBJ2-1; TRBD2 might be the D (6 bases). The CDR3 has 14 amino acids. Between the trimmed V and J ends, which lost 6 bases and 8 bases, there was a span of 17 bases. Germline loops: CDR1 MNHEY, CDR2 SMNVEV (reference sequence).

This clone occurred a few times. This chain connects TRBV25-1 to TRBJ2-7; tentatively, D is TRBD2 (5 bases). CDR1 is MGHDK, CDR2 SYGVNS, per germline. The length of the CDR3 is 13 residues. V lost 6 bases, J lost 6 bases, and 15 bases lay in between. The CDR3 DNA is TGTGCCAGCAGCGCCGGGTTTGCGGGCGAGCAGTACTTC. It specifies CASSAGFAGEQYF.